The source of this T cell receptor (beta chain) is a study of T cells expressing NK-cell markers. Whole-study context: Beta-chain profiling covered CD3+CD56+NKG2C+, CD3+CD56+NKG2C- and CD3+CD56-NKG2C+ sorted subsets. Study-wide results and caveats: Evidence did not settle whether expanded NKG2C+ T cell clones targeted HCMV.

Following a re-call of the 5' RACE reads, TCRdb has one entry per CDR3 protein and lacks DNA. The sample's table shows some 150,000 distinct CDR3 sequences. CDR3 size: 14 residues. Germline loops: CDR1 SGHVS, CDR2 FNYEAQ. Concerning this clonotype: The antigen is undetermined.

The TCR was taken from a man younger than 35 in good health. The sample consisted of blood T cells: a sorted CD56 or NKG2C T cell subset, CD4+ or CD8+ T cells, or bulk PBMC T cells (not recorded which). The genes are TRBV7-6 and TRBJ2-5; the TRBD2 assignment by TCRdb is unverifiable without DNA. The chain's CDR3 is CASSAGRAGETQYF.